The clone carrying this T cell receptor (beta chain) has a handful of counts. What it binds is not known. These data originate in a study of T cell repertoires in cytomegalovirus infection. Overall study: Public TCR beta signature analysis indicated the presence of both CMV infection and matching HLA type. Study-level points and caveats: HLA-C-restricted CMV-specific TCR beta clonotypes prevailed in the ex vivo response.

TCRdb passed the reads through MiXCR, listing each CDR3 protein once. This sample has fewer than 200,000 distinct CDR3 sequences, with approximately 15% found just once. There are 14 residues in the CDR3. V lost 3 bases and J lost 6, with 15 bases in between. The chain uses TRBV12-3 or TRBV12-4 and TRBJ2-7, with D possibly called TRBD1 or TRBD2 (5 bases each). This TCR derives from a human donor in good health (CMV status not recorded). Some clones in this sample may be carry-over from other donors' samples. Material for sequencing was PBMCs. The CDR3 here is CASSLELSGLEQYF. CDR3 nucleotides: TGTGCCAGCAGTTTGGAGCTTTCGGGGCTCGAGCAGTACTTC.